This TCR beta chain stems from a study of T cell responses to AZD1222 COVID-19 vaccine (dated by TCRdb to the early 2020s). Context from the whole study: A total of about 230 trial participants underwent TCR sequencing, of whom some 210 received two doses of AZD1222 and around 25 received two doses of the MenACWY control vaccine. Enrollment into the trials was organized by age into subgroups of 18-55, 56-69 and 70-plus years, and those subgroups contained approximately 160, 26 and 62 TCR-sequenced participants, respectively. The full study reports these points: Reportedly, close to half of the unique spike-specific TCRs recognized epitopes lying outside the regions that are mutated in the B.1.351 and B.1.1.7 variants. Participants were mostly white British and included more females than males, and it was suggested by the authors that clonal diversity may have been underestimated. Because no day 14 peak-response samples were available, the repertoires could be characterized only after the peak T cell response. Spike-specific TCR breadth and depth rose significantly after two AZD1222 doses compared with day 0 and with MenACWY recipients. In the small 56-69-year group, the increase in depth fell short of significance, most likely because of low power. Conclusions about previously exposed vaccinees are limited because only six or seven AZD1222 recipients were SARS-CoV-2 seropositive at baseline. Vaccine-associated CD4 TCRs spanned the whole spike protein, with dominant responses in regions 160-218 and 743-854.

The CDR3 regions of human TCRbeta chains were analyzed by immunosequencing. The published analysis was carried out like this. TCRs in the repertoires were matched against a reference library of SARS-CoV-2-specific TCRs that had been generated with the MIRA antigen-specificity platform. Breadth was defined as the fraction of unique TCRs that were SARS-CoV-2-associated. Depth was defined as the fraction of total T cells that were SARS-CoV-2-associated. Using the MIRA data, each spike-specific TCR was mapped to the spike region that the TCR reacts to and placed in a CD4 or CD8 class. Log10-transformed breadth and depth values were compared by one-way ANOVA with Sidak's multiple comparisons tests. TCRdb holds this immuneACCESS table with in-frame rearrangements only. Some clones are missing; in checked studies, unresolved V genes explain under half, and the rest has no known cause. V and J calls and clone size come straight from that table; D and trimming were deduced from the DNA. This sample comprises about 220,000 clones, about 92% of them detected only once. The biggest ten clones account for 0.95% to 1.1% of the sample.

The intended sense of this specimen's time point label: baseline before first vaccination. This sample's treatment or condition label indicates: meningococcal conjugate vaccine given as trial control. Vaccinee samples came from UK trials COV001 and COV002, including a single-blind randomized controlled phase 2/3 trial of AZD1222 (ChAdOx1 nCoV-19) in healthy adults. For TCRbeta chain sequencing, PBMC samples were collected from trial participants at day 0 and at day 28 after the second dose. Points on this clone: No cognate antigen has been identified for it. Base qualities are missing; no much larger clone stands one base away.

The CDR3 covers 15 residues, taking in both the cysteine and the phenylalanine. Only the CDR3 DNA is retained, 45 bases long and in frame from the first base. The germline V gene encodes CDR1 LNHDA and CDR2 SQIVND (reference sequence). Trimming costs V 1 base and J 9 bases, and their ends lie 13 bases apart. Sequences were derived from peripheral blood, sampled on day 0 of MenACWY control vaccination. The V gene is TRBV19 and the J gene is TRBJ1-6; perhaps TRBD1 is the D gene, with 5 bases matching. The sequence derives from an adult in good health. CDR3 reads: CASSIGRQGGSPLHF. The nucleotide sequence reads TGTGCCAGTAGTATAGGTCGGCAGGGCGGTTCACCCCTCCACTTT.